This TCR beta chain emerged from a study of beta chain features in type 1 diabetes. Regarding the study as a whole: Cells carrying high TCR expression could end up over-represented when cDNA is sequenced. Moderate but significant shortening of TCRB CDR3s was recorded in all four CD4+ subsets from Type 1 diabetes patients. For patients and controls alike, PCR might favor shorter templates to the same degree.

This clone was seen more than once but under ten times. What it binds is unknown. The CDR3 covers 16 residues. The germline V gene has CDR1 SQVTM and CDR2 ANQGSEA. V lost 6 bases to trimming and J lost 4 bases; unmatched junction nucleotides: 13. cDNA synthesis used the whole RNA isolate, giving expressed TCRB sequences. Naive, central memory and regulatory T cell samples averaged around 3.3 million reads. Some clones are missing from TCRdb's copy, which holds only in-frame ones; the method was immunoSEQ multiplex PCR. The sample includes about 640,000 clones, around 11% seen only once; the top ten take more than 0.1%. The purity of all sorted populations exceeded 98%.

The gene calls are TRBV29-1 and TRBJ2-3; 10 bases align to TRBD2. Sequencing was done on a sample of naive CD4+ T cells from blood. This receptor was identified in a man younger than 40 with type 1 diabetes. The CDR3 reads CSVPGGAGGLSDTQYF. CDR3 in DNA: TGCAGCGTCCCCGGGGGAGCGGGGGGGCTATCAGATACGCAGTATTTT.